These 20 T cell receptor beta chains were all obtained from the same sample, sequenced in a study of CD8+CD57+ T cells in acquired aplastic anemia (dated by TCRdb to the late 2010s). Flow cytometry had shown CD8+CD57+ cell expansion in the patients selected for sequencing. The sample was run on an Illumina HiSeq 2000. Profiling of TCR beta VDJ combinations and CDR3 sequences used genomic DNA as the template. TCRdb handled the public reads itself, with Q25 trimming in fastp and clone calling in MiXCR, and kept productive beta chains. One record per CDR3 amino acid sequence lists the most common genes and DNA. This sample comprises a few hundred thousand distinct CDR3 sequences, roughly a third of them detected only once. The ten biggest clones cover 0.75% to 0.95% of the sample. Sequenced: sorted CD4+, CD8+, or CD8+CD57+ T cells (not recorded which) from PBMCs. The receptors originated from a human donor with aplastic anemia.

The chain carries TRBV10-3 and TRBJ2-3; 7 bases map to TRBD2. This CDR3 is built from 15 residues. V shed 8 bases and J 1 base; nucleotides not matched to a gene: 9. Germline V lookup: CDR1 ENHRY, CDR2 SYGVKD. The CDR3 sequence: CAISLAALRTDTQYF. CDR3 bases: TGTGCCATCTCCCTAGCGGCACTTCGCACAGATACGCAGTATTTT.

There are a few counts of this clonotype. The CDR3 loop is CASSGYTGTVNTEAFF. The CDR3, as DNA: TGCGCCAGCAGCGGTTACACCGGGACAGTGAACACTGAAGCTTTCTTT. The rearrangement joins TRBV5-1 to TRBJ1-1; 7 bases line up with TRBD1. Trimming cost V 4 bases and J 0 bases; bases outside gene matches: 9. The germline V gene encodes CDR1 SGHRS and CDR2 YFSETQ. CDR3 size: 16 residues. Based on the CDR3 plus reference TRBV5-1 and TRBJ1-1, the full variable domain is KAGVTQTPRYLIKTRGQQVTLSCSPISGHRSVSWYQQTPGQGLQFLFEYFSETQRNKGNFPGRFSGRQFSNSRSEMNVSTLELGDSALYLCASSGYTGTVNTEAFFGQGTRLTVV.

The chain is built from TRBV19 and TRBJ2-6, with no clear D. Germline assignment: CDR1 LNHDA and CDR2 SQIVND (reference sequence). V lost 6 bases and J 0 bases, leaving 6 bases between the germline ends. This CDR3 comprises 14 residues. CDR3 amino acids: CASRSDSGANVLTF. The CDR3 DNA sequence: TGTGCCAGTAGGTCGGACTCTGGGGCCAACGTCCTGACTTTC.

Of note for this clonotype: A much larger clone differs by one base, so this may be a read error. V and J are TRBV5-1 and TRBJ1-2; D is perhaps TRBD1 (6 bases). This CDR3 has 13 amino acids. The V gene lost 4 bases and the J gene lost 4 bases, with 11 bases spanning the gap. Germline values: CDR1 SGHRS, CDR2 YFSETQ. CDR3 nucleotides: TGCGCCAGCAGCACAGGGCCCATCTATGGCTACACCTTC. The encoded protein is CASSTGPIYGYTF.

The table lists this clonotype with a few counts. The rearrangement links TRBV19 to TRBJ2-3, with 8 bases lining up with TRBD2. Trimming took 3 bases from V and 0 from J; bases not matched to a gene: 5. The CDR3 has 16 residues. Germline V CDR1 and CDR2: LNHDA, SQIVND (reference sequence). CDR3 sequence reads: CASSIILAGSTDTQYF. The CDR3 DNA reads TGTGCCAGTAGTATTATTTTAGCGGGAAGCACAGATACGCAGTATTTT.

This clonotype was counted at least ten times. The gene calls are TRBV7-3 and TRBJ2-5; tentative D call: TRBD2 (7 bases). CDR1 is SGHTA and CDR2 is FQGTGA in the germline V gene. Deletions cut 0 bases from V and 5 bases from J, with 13 bases between. CDR3 size: 15 residues. The CDR3 DNA sequence: TGTGCCAGCAGCTTAACGGCGGGGGCCGGGGAGACCCAGTACTTC. This encodes CASSLTAGAGETQYF.

The rearrangement uses TRBV7-2 and TRBJ2-1, with 14 bases lining up with TRBD2. The trim removed 1 base at V and 7 bases at J, leaving 12 bases unmatched. The CDR3 is 19 residues long. Germline V lookup: CDR1 SGHTA, CDR2 FQGNSA. The CDR3 spells CASSLERLAGGPRRNEQFF. DNA of the CDR3: TGTGCCAGCAGCTTAGAGCGACTAGCGGGAGGGCCAAGGAGGAATGAGCAGTTCTTC.

V gene TRBV29-1 combines with J gene TRBJ2-3, with 8 bases aligning to TRBD2. V shed 3 bases and J 2 bases; nucleotides not matched to a gene: 7. The CDR3 contains 15 residues. Germline CDR1 and CDR2: SQVTM and ANQGSEA. CDR3 protein: CSVDEREFDTDTQYF. The CDR3 DNA reads as TGCAGCGTTGACGAGCGGGAGTTCGACACAGATACGCAGTATTTT.

CDR3 protein: CAWSVGTYEQYF. CDR3 nucleotides: TGTGCCTGGAGTGTCGGAACCTACGAGCAGTACTTC. This chain connects TRBV30 to TRBJ2-7; D unclear. This CDR3 spans 12 amino acids. V was pared by 0 bases and J by 2 bases, with 5 bases between. Germline V lookup: CDR1 GTSNPN, CDR2 SVGIG (reference sequence).

The genes are TRBV6-1 and TRBJ1-6, with unresolved D. The germline V gene encodes CDR1 MNHNS and CDR2 SASEGT. CDR3 size: 16 residues. V lost 7 bases to trimming and J lost 0 bases, with 13 bases between them. Here the CDR3 DNA reads TGTGCCAGCATTCTGAGGGTCAGCTCCTATAATTCACCCCTCCACTTT. It encodes CASILRVSSYNSPLHF.

About this clonotype itself: A clone one base away is much larger, so this may be a read error. The chain recombines TRBV19 with TRBJ1-6; no reliable D call. The CDR3 contains 14 residues. In germline, CDR1 is LNHDA, CDR2 SQIVND (reference sequence). V was clipped by 2 bases and J by 8 bases, with 10 bases between them. Written as DNA, the CDR3 is TGTGCCAGTAGTATAAGGCGATTGGATTCACCCCTCCACTTT. Its protein is CASSIRRLDSPLHF.

The chain is built from TRBV25-1 and TRBJ1-6; maybe TRBD1 (6 bases). V lost 6 bases to trimming and J lost 3 bases, with 24 bases between them. Per germline, CDR1 MGHDK and CDR2 SYGVNS. The CDR3 loop spans 19 amino acids. CDR3 loop: CASRADSYKSGNYNSPLHF. The DNA for the CDR3 is TGTGCCAGCAGGGCGGACAGTTATAAATCTGGAAACTATAATTCACCCCTCCACTTT.

This clonotype showed up just a few times. This chain uses TRBV9 with TRBJ2-7, with D tentatively TRBD2 (5 bases). The CDR3 spans 16 residues. The germline V gene encodes CDR1 SGDLS and CDR2 YYNGEE. Between the trimmed V and J ends, which lost 0 bases and 3 bases, there was a span of 16 bases. The CDR3 coding sequence is TGTGCCAGCAGCGTAGAGGAGCGGTCTAAATACTACGAGCAGTACTTC. Translation: CASSVEERSKYYEQYF.

The chain couples TRBV11-1 to TRBJ2-1, with D perhaps TRBD2 (6 bases). Germline loops: CDR1 SGHAT, CDR2 FQDESV (reference sequence). Trimming removed 2 bases from V and 9 bases from J, with 17 bases in between. The CDR3 has 15 amino acids. Written as DNA, the CDR3 is TGTGCCAGCAGCTTATACGGGACTGCGGGGCCTGAGCAGTTCTTC. Encoded protein: CASSLYGTAGPEQFF.

V and J are TRBV7-8 and TRBJ1-3; no reliable D call. Germline assignment: CDR1 SGHVS and CDR2 FQNEAQ. This CDR3 is 16 amino acids long. V was clipped by 5 bases and J by 2 bases, with 16 bases between them. The chain's CDR3 is CASSPLSGEPGNTIYF. For the CDR3, the DNA is TGTGCCAGCAGCCCCCTCTCCGGCGAGCCTGGAAACACCATATATTTT.

The chain is built from TRBV11-2 and TRBJ2-7; D possibly uses TRBD1 or TRBD2 (5 bases each). This CDR3 is built from 16 residues. V was cut by 5 bases and J by 0 bases, with 17 bases left in between. Germline loops: CDR1 SGHAT, CDR2 FQNNGV. As DNA, the CDR3 is TGTGCCAGCAGCCTTCCCCGGGACCGTAGCTCCTACGAGCAGTACTTC. This sequence encodes CASSLPRDRSSYEQYF.

This clonotype has more than one count but fewer than ten. The chain joins TRBV9 to TRBJ2-3; 9 bases map to TRBD1. This CDR3 has 18 amino acids. Germline CDR1 and CDR2: SGDLS and YYNGEE. Trimming removed 2 bases from V and 3 bases from J; junction bases left unmatched: 13. The CDR3 DNA sequence: TGTGCCAGCAGCGTCTCCTCGACAGGGGGAAGAGGAACAGATACGCAGTATTTT. Amino acid sequence: CASSVSSTGGRGTDTQYF.

Turning to this clonotype: Being one base from a much bigger clone, this may be a read error. This chain joins TRBV29-1 and TRBJ2-7; tentatively, D is TRBD1 (5 bases). Looked up from germline, CDR1 is SQVTM and CDR2 is ANQGSEA. The CDR3 extends over 13 amino acids. CDR3 coding DNA: TGCAGCGTGGGGCCGGGTTCCTCCTACGGGCAGTACTTC. Translation: CSVGPGSSYGQYF.

This clonotype was observed a few times. The rearrangement links TRBV30 to TRBJ1-4, with TRBD1 identical over 8 bases. The CDR3 has 16 residues. Germline V gene sequence: CDR1 GTSNPN, CDR2 SVGIG (reference sequence). With 4 bases clipped from V and 8 bases from J, the junction kept 15 bases outside the gene matches. The CDR3 protein is CAWTLKSGTGGEKLFF. The DNA for the CDR3 is TGTGCCTGGACCCTGAAATCCGGGACAGGAGGGGAAAAACTGTTTTTT.

Note on this clonotype: A junction boundary mismatches the germline segment, possibly from a read error. The J gene is TRBJ2-4, the V gene TRBV9; 9 bases are shared with TRBD1. The CDR3 has 14 residues. Per the germline V gene, CDR1 is SGDLS and CDR2 is YYNGEE. The CDR3 DNA sequence: TGTGCCAGCAGCCCACAGGGGGCCAAAAGCATTCAGTACTTC. Amino acids: CASSPQGAKSIQYF. Full variable domain (outside the CDR3, taken from reference TRBV9 and TRBJ2-4): DSGVTQTPKHLITATGQRVTLRCSPRSGDLSVYWYQQSLDQGLQFLIQYYNGEERAKGNILERFSAQQFPDLHSELNLSSLELGDSALYFCASSPQGAKSIQYFGAGTRLSVL.